This T cell receptor beta chain was recorded in a study of blood T cell repertoires in COVID-19. The method was immunoSEQ multiplex PCR; TCRdb's version includes in-frame clones alone and lacks a portion of them. Here the sample spans over 60,000 clones, 82% being singletons. The germline V and J ends were trimmed by 3 bases and 2 bases, with 23 bases remaining between them. The CDR3 extends over 20 amino acids. Germline lookup yields CDR1 ENHRY and CDR2 SYGVKD. Sequenced material: peripheral blood. This receptor was taken from a human donor in a cohort sampled during active COVID-19. The chain links TRBV10-3 to TRBJ2-6; TRBD1 is a possible D gene (5 bases). CDR3 region: CAISDRRAGPALTGANVLTF. CDR3 coding DNA: TGTGCCATCAGTGACCGCCGGGCAGGGCCAGCTCTAACTGGGGCCAACGTCCTGACTTTC.